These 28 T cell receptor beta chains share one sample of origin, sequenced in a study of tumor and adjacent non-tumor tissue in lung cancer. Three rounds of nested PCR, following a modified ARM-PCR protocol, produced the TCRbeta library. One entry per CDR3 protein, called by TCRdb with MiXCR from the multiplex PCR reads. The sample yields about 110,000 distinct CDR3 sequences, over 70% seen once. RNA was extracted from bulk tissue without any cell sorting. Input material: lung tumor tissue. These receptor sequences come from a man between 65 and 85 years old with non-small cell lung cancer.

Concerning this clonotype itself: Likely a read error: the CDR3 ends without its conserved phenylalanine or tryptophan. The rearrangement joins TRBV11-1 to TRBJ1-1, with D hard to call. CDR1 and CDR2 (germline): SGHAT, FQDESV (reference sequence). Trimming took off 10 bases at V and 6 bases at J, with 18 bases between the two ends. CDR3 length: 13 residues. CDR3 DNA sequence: TGTGCCAACGCCCCCTACAAGGGCTCTGAAGCTTTCTCT. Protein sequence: CANAPYKGSEAFS.

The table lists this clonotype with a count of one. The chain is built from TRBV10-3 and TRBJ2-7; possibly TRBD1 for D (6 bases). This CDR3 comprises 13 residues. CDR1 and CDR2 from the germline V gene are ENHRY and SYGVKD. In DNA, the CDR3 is TGTGGTATCAGGGAAACAGGGTTCTACGAGCAGTACTTC. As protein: CGIRETGFYEQYF.

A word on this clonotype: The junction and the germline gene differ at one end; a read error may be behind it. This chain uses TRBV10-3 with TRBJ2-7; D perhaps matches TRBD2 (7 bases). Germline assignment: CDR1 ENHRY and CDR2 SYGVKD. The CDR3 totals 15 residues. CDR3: CPINGTSGAGREQYF. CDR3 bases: TGTCCCATCAATGGTACTTCAGGGGCCGGGAGGGAGCAGTACTTC.

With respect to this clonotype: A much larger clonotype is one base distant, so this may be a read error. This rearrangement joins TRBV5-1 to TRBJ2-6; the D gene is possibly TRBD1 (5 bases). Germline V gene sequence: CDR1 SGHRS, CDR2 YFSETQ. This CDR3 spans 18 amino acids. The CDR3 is CVSSLLQANRSGANVLTF. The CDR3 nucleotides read TGCGTCAGCAGCTTATTACAGGCCAATCGGTCTGGGGCCAACGTCCTGACTTTC.

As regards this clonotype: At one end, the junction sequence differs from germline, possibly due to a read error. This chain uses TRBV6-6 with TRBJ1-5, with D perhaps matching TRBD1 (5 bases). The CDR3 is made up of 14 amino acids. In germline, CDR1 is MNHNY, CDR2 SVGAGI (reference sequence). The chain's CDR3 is CDSSYGGRAQPQHF. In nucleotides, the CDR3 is TGTGACAGCAGTTACGGGGGAAGGGCTCAGCCCCAGCATTTT.

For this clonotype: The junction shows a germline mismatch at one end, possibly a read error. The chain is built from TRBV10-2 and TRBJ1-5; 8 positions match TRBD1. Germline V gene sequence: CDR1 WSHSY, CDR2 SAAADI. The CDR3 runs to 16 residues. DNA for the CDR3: TGCTCCAGGAAAACCGACAGGGGTGGTAGCGATCAGCCTCAGCATTTT. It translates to CSRKTDRGGSDQPQHF.

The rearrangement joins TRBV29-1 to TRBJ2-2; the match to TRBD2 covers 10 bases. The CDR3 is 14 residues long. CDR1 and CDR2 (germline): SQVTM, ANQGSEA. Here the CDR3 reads CNAYVAGGTGELFF. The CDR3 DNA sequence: TGCAACGCTTACGTAGCGGGGGGCACTGGGGAGCTGTTTTTT.

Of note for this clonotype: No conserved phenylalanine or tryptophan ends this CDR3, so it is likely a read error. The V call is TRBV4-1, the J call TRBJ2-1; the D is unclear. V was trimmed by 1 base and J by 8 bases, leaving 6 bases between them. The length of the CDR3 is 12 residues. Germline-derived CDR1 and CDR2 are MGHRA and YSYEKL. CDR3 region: CASSQVGDEQFP. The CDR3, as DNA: TGCGCCAGCAGCCAAGTGGGTGATGAGCAGTTCCCC.

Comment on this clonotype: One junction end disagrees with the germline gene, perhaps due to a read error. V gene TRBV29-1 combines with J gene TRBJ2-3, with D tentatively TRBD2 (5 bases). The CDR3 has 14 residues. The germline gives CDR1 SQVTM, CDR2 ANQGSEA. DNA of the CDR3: TGCAGCATTGATATAGCGTCTAGCACGGATACGCAGTATTTT. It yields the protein CSIDIASSTDTQYF.

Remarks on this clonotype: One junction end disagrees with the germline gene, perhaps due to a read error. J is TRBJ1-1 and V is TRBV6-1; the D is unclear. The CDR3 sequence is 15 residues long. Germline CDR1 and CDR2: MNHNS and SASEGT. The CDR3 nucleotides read TGTGCCAACAGTGAAGAGGCCATTTGGAACACTGAGGCTTTCTTT. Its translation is CANSEEAIWNTEAFF.

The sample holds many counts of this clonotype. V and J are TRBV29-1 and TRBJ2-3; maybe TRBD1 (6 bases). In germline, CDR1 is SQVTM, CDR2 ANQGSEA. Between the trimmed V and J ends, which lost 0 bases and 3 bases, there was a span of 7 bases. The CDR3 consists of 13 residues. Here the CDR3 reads CSVEDRGTDTQYF. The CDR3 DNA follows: TGCAGCGTTGAAGACAGGGGTACAGATACGCAGTATTTT.

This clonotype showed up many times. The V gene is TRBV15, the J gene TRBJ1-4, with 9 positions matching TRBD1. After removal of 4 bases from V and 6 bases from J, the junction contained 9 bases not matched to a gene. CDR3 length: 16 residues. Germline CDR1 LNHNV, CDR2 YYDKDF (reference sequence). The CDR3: CATSTKKGQGDEKLFF. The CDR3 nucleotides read TGTGCCACCAGCACAAAAAAGGGACAGGGTGATGAAAAACTGTTTTTT.

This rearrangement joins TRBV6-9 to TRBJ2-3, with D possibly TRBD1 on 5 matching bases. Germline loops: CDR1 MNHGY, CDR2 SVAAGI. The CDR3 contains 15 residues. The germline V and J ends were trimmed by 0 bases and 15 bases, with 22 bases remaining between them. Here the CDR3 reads CASSYSGQRTDTKYF. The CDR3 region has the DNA TGTGCCAGCAGTTATTCGGGGCAACGCACAGATACGAAATATTTT.

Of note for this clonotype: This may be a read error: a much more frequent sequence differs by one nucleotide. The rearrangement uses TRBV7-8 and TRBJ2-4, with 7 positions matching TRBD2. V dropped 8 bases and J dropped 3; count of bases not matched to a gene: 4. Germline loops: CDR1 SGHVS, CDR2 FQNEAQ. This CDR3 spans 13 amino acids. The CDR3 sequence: CASDGRNKNIQYF. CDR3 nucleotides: TGTGCCAGCGACGGGAGGAACAAAAACATTCAGTACTTC.

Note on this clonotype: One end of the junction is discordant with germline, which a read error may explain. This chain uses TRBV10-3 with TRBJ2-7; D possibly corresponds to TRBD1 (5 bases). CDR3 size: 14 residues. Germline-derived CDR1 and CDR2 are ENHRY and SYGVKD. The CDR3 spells CVISGAGNPYEQYF. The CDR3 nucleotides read TGTGTCATCAGTGGTGCAGGGAACCCTTACGAGCAGTACTTC.

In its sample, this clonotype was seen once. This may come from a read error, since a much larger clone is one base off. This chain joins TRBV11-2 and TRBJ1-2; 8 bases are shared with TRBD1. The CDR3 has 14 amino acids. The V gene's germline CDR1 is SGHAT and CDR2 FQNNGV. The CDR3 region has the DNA TGTGCCAGCAGCTTAAACAGGGGGAACTATGGCTACATCTTC. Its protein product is CASSLNRGNYGYIF.

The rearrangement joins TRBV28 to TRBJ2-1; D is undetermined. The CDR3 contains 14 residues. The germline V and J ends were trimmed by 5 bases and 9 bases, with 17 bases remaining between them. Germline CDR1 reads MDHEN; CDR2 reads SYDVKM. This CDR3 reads CASSVTLLDPEQFF. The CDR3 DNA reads TGTGCCAGCAGTGTAACCCTTTTGGACCCTGAGCAGTTCTTC.

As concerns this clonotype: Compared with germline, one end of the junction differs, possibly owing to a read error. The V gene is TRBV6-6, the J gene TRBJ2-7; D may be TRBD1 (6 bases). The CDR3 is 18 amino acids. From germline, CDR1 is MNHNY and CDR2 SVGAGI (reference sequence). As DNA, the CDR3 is TGTGCAAGCAGTTTTAGGGGGATAGGGGCTCTAGTTAAAAACGAGCAGTACTTC. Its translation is CASSFRGIGALVKNEQYF.

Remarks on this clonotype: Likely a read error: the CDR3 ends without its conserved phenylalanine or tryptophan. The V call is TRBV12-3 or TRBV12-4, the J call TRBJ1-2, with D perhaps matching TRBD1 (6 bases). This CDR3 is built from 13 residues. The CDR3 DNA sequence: TGTGCTAGCAGTTTGACAGGAAGCTATGGCTACACCTTA. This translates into CASSLTGSYGYTL.

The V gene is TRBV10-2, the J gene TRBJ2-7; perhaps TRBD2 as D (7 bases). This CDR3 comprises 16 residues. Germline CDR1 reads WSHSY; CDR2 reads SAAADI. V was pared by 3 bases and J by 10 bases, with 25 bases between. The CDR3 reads CASSEGFGGRSDVQYF. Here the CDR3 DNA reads TGCGCCAGCAGTGAAGGGTTCGGGGGGCGCAGCGACGTTCAGTACTTC.

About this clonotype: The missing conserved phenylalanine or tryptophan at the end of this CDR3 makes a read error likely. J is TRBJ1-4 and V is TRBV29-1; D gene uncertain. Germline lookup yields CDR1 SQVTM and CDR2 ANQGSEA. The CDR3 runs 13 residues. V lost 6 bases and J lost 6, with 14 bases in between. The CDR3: CSVCDIPHEKLFS. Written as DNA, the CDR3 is TGCAGCGTCTGCGACATTCCCCATGAAAAACTGTTTTCT.

CDR3 amino acids: CGSTKGMVLNNEQFF. The CDR3 nucleotides read TGTGGTAGCACCAAGGGCATGGTTTTAAACAATGAGCAGTTCTTC. This rearrangement joins TRBV6-6 to TRBJ2-1; D uncertain. This CDR3 is 15 amino acids long. Germline V gene sequence: CDR1 MNHNY, CDR2 SVGAGI (reference sequence).

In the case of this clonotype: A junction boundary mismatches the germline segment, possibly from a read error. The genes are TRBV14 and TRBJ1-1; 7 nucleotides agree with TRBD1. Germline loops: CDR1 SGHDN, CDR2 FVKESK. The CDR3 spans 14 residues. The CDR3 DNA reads TGTGCCAGGAGCCTGACAGGGAGTGGTACTGAAGCTTTCTTT. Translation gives CARSLTGSGTEAFF.

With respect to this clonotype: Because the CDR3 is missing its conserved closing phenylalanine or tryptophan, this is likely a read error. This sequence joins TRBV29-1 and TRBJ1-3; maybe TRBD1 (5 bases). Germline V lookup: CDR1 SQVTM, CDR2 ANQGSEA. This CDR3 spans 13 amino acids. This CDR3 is CSVETAAGDTIYS. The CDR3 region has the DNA TGCAGCGTTGAGACAGCGGCTGGAGACACCATATATTCT.

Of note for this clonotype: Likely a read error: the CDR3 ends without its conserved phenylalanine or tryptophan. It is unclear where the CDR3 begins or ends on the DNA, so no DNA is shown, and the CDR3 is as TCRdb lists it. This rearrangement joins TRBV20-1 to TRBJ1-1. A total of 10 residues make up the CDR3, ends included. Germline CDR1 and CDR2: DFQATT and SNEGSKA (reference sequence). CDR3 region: CSAEDREVFS.

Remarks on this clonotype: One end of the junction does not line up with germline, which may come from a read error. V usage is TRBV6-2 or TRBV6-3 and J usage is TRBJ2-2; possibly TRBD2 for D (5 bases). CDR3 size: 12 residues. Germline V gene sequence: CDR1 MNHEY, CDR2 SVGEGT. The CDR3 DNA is TGTGCCAGCACTACCAAGACCGGGGAGCCGTTTTTT. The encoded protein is CASTTKTGEPFF.

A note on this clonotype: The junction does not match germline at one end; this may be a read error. In DNA form, the CDR3 reads TGTGTCAGCGGACACAGGGACTATGGCTACACCTTC. Its translation is CVSGHRDYGYTF. The chain employs TRBV6-1 and TRBJ1-2; a possible D gene is TRBD1 (6 bases). The CDR3 totals 12 residues. Looked up from germline, CDR1 is MNHNS and CDR2 is SASEGT.

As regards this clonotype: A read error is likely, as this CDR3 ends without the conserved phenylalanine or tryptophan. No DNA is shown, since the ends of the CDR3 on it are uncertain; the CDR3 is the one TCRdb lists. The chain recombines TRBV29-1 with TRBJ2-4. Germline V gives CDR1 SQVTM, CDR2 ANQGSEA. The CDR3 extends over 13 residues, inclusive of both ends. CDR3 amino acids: CSVAGEVKNIQYI.